These 25 T cell receptor beta chains originate from one sample sequenced in a study of tumor-infiltrating lymphocytes in primary liver carcinoma (dated by TCRdb to 2017 to 2019). The sequencer was an Illumina HiSeq 2500. Starting from 450 to 500 ng total RNA, TCRbeta-specific cDNA was produced by reverse transcription with a constant-region primer and ProtoScript II reverse transcriptase. The TCRbeta libraries were prepared through three rounds of nested multiplex PCR following a slightly modified ARM-PCR procedure. Multiplex TRBV1-TRBV30 forward primers and a Cbeta reverse primer were used in the first two PCR rounds, each of which was run for around 9 cycles. Using fastp trimming at Q25 and MiXCR clonotype assembly, TCRdb reanalyzed the public sequencing data and kept in-frame beta chains. One record per CDR3 amino acid sequence lists the most common genes and DNA. In all, the sample holds more than 150,000 distinct CDR3 sequences, and less than 65% of those were seen once. The ten largest clones capture approximately 65% of the sample.

RNA from unsorted whole blood was extracted with TRIzol reagent, and germline DNA was obtained with the DNeasy Blood & Tissue kit. The sample taken for sequencing was peripheral blood. The origin of the receptors is a middle-aged man with primary liver carcinoma and hepatitis B virus infection.

Turning to this clonotype: Compared with germline, one end of the junction differs, possibly owing to a read error. The V gene is TRBV11-2, the J gene TRBJ2-3; 10 bases agree with TRBD2. Germline-derived CDR1 and CDR2 are SGHAT and FQNNGV. This CDR3 is 17 amino acids long. CDR3 sequence (DNA): TGTGCCAGCAGCTTAGTCGGAGCGGGAGGGACCACAGATACGCAGTGTTTT. It codes for CASSLVGAGGTTDTQCF. The full variable domain, with the rest looked up from reference TRBV11-2 and TRBJ2-3, is EAGVAQSPRYKIIEKRQSVAFWCNPISGHATLYWYQQILGQGPKLLIQFQNNGVVDDSQLPKDRFSAERLKGVDSTLKIQPAKLEDSAVYLCASSLVGAGGTTDTQCFGPGTRLTVL.

The table lists this clonotype with a few counts. At one end the junction does not follow the germline gene, possibly because of a read error. The V gene is TRBV5-5, the J gene TRBJ1-1; D unclear. This CDR3 has 11 residues. The germline V gene encodes CDR1 SGHKS and CDR2 YYEKEE (reference sequence). CDR3 sequence reads: CASRRNAEAFF. The CDR3 DNA follows: TGTGCCAGCAGGAGGAACGCTGAAGCTTTCTTT.

In its sample, this clonotype was seen a few times. The chain recombines TRBV5-5 with TRBJ1-2; 7 bases match TRBD1. The CDR3 length is 12 residues. V trimming: 3 bases; J trimming: 8 bases; junction bases outside the gene matches: 4. CDR1 SGHKS and CDR2 YYEKEE come from the germline V gene (reference sequence). The CDR3 coding sequence is TGTGCCAGCAGCTGGCAGGGGGGAGGCTACACCTTC. This codes for CASSWQGGGYTF.

A remark on this clonotype: One junction end does not reproduce the germline sequence, and a read error may be involved. The chain joins TRBV11-2 to TRBJ2-5; D is ambiguous. This CDR3 contains 14 residues. The germline gives CDR1 SGHAT, CDR2 FQNNGV. CDR3 in DNA: TGTGTCAGCACCTTAGAGGTTCCTCAAGAGACCCAGTACTTC. As protein: CVSTLEVPQETQYF.

This clonotype has just one count. Being one base from a much bigger clone, this may be a read error. V and J are TRBV6-5 and TRBJ2-1, with D tentatively TRBD2 (5 bases). This CDR3 contains 15 residues. The germline CDR1 and CDR2 sequences are MNHEY and SVGAGI. This CDR3 reads CAGSARESSYNEQFF. The CDR3 nucleotides are TGTGCCGGCAGCGCGAGGGAGAGCTCCTACAATGAGCAGTTCTTC.

The chain recombines TRBV28 with TRBJ2-7, with D perhaps TRBD1 or TRBD2 (5 bases each). The CDR3 is made up of 15 amino acids. CDR1 is MDHEN and CDR2 is SYDVKM in the germline V gene. V dropped 6 bases and J dropped 1 base, with 16 bases sitting between them. The CDR3 sequence: CASSLSTGPSYEQYF. The CDR3 nucleotides read TGTGCCAGCAGCTTAAGTACGGGACCTTCCTACGAGCAGTACTTC.

This clonotype was observed a few times. J is TRBJ2-2 and V is TRBV29-1, with D perhaps assigned TRBD1 or TRBD2 (6 bases each). The germline CDR1 and CDR2 sequences are SQVTM and ANQGSEA. The CDR3 is 15 residues long. The V end was cut by 4 bases, the J end by 3 bases, with 15 bases between. The CDR3 spells CSVAQGGTYTGELFF. The CDR3 DNA reads as TGCAGCGTTGCCCAAGGGGGGACTTACACCGGGGAGCTGTTTTTT.

Remarks on this clonotype: This sequence may be a read error, since a much larger clone differs from it by one base. J is TRBJ2-1 and V is TRBV29-1; either TRBD1 or TRBD2 may fit D (5 bases each). Germline V gives CDR1 SQVTM, CDR2 ANQGSEA. The CDR3 contains 15 residues. The CDR3 sequence is CSVDGAEGTNNEQLF. The CDR3 DNA reads TGCAGCGTTGATGGGGCCGAGGGGACCAACAATGAGCAGCTCTTC.

The chain employs TRBV5-6 and TRBJ2-5; D unresolved. V shed 4 bases and J shed 2 bases, with 9 bases lying between them. This CDR3 contains 13 residues. Looked up from germline, CDR1 is SGHDT and CDR2 is YYEEEE. The CDR3 loop is CASSTDQQETQYF. The CDR3 bases are TGTGCCAGCAGCACAGACCAACAAGAGACCCAGTACTTC.

The chain joins TRBV30 to TRBJ1-1; TRBD1 matches at 8 bases. This CDR3 comprises 13 residues. The ends lost 4 bases at V and 0 bases at J; junction bases unmatched: 1. CDR1 GTSNPN and CDR2 SVGIG come from the germline V gene (reference sequence). The CDR3 is CAWTRGLNTEAFF. For the CDR3, the DNA is TGTGCCTGGACCAGGGGGCTGAACACTGAAGCTTTCTTT.

This clonotype was seen only a few times. This CDR3 reads CASSLEGIRGNEQFF. Written as DNA, the CDR3 is TGTGCCAGCAGCTTAGAGGGGATCAGGGGCAATGAGCAGTTCTTC. This chain joins TRBV7-9 and TRBJ2-1; possibly TRBD1 for D (6 bases). Germline V CDR1 and CDR2: SEHNR, FQNEAQ (reference sequence). V lost 1 base and J 6 bases, leaving 13 bases between the germline ends. CDR3 length equals 15 residues.

The chain couples TRBV11-3 to TRBJ2-3; TRBD1 is a possible D gene (6 bases). This CDR3 is 16 amino acids long. Germline CDR1 is SGHNT and CDR2 is YENEEA. CDR3 in amino acids: CVSSLGTGKGTDTQYF. The CDR3 coding sequence is TGTGTCAGTAGCTTAGGTACAGGGAAAGGCACAGATACGCAGTATTTT.

The chain links TRBV6-6 to TRBJ2-2; TRBD1 matches 9 bases. Germline CDR1 and CDR2: MNHNY and SVGAGI (reference sequence). The ends lost 7 bases at V and 3 bases at J; junction bases unmatched: 6. The CDR3 runs 15 residues. CDR3 bases: TGTGCCAGCATGAGACAGGGGGGGGACACCGGGGAGCTGTTTTTT. This translates into CASMRQGGDTGELFF.

For this clonotype: One junction end disagrees with the germline gene, perhaps due to a read error. This chain uses TRBV11-2 with TRBJ2-5; 11 bases are a match to TRBD2. Germline V gene data show CDR1 as SGHAT and CDR2 as FQNNGV. The CDR3 has 15 residues. The CDR3 DNA is TGTGCCACCAGGCTTCTAGCGGGAGGTGGCGAGACCCAGTGCTTC. Protein sequence: CATRLLAGGGETQCF.

As to this clonotype: This may come from a read error, since a much larger clone is one base off. This chain joins TRBV29-1 and TRBJ1-1, with TRBD1 matching 8 bases. CDR1 and CDR2 (germline): SQVTM, ANQGSEA. This CDR3 contains 15 residues. V dropped 3 bases and J dropped 11; count of bases not matched to a gene: 17. CDR3 in amino acids: CSVDHRRTGSLIAFF. The CDR3 DNA is TGCAGCGTTGATCACAGAAGGACAGGGTCATTGATCGCTTTCTTT.

The chain is built from TRBV6-5 and TRBJ2-4; no definite D call. This CDR3 region has 15 residues. Germline loops: CDR1 MNHEY, CDR2 SVGAGI. V lost 6 bases and J lost 0, with 12 bases in between. This CDR3 reads CASRTTAIAKNIQYF. The CDR3 bases are TGTGCCAGCAGGACGACTGCGATAGCCAAAAACATTCAGTACTTC.

V is TRBV5-4 and J is TRBJ2-1; D may be TRBD2 (7 bases). Germline V gene data show CDR1 as SGHNT and CDR2 as YYREEE (reference sequence). Deletions cut 4 bases from V and 3 bases from J, with 14 bases between. This CDR3 has 15 amino acids. CDR3 coding DNA: TGTGCCAGCAGCCCAGTGGGAGGGGGCTACAATGAGCAGTTCTTC. Translated, it gives CASSPVGGGYNEQFF.

In regard to this clonotype: A much larger clone lies a single base off, so this may be a read error. The chain carries TRBV11-3 and TRBJ1-6; D may be TRBD1 (5 bases). Germline V CDR1 and CDR2: SGHNT, YENEEA. The CDR3 is made up of 13 amino acids. The DNA for the CDR3 is TGTGTCAGCAGCAGGGACCATAATTCACCCCTCCACTTT. It specifies CVSSRDHNSPLHF.

This clonotype came up many times. The chain recombines TRBV11-2 with TRBJ2-3; D is ambiguous. Germline V gene data show CDR1 as SGHAT and CDR2 as FQNNGV. This CDR3 has 12 amino acids. Deletions cut 2 bases from V and 4 bases from J, with 4 bases between. The CDR3 is CASSLNADTQYF. The CDR3, as DNA: TGTGCCAGCAGCTTAAACGCAGATACGCAGTATTTT.

The chain is built from TRBV4-2 and TRBJ2-1; 8 nucleotides match TRBD2. V dropped 1 base and J dropped 4; count of bases not matched to a gene: 3. The CDR3 contains 15 residues. The germline CDR1 and CDR2 sequences are LGHNA and YNFKEQ. For the CDR3, the DNA is TGTGCCAGCAGCCAAGGGGGACTAGTTTACAATGAGCAGTTCTTC. Translation: CASSQGGLVYNEQFF.

V gene TRBV6-2 or TRBV6-3 combines with J gene TRBJ2-1; D is unresolved. Between the trimmed V and J ends, which lost 6 bases and 9 bases, there was a span of 12 bases. There are 12 residues in the CDR3. Germline assignment: CDR1 MNHEY and CDR2 SVGEGT. The CDR3 reads CASSPQYPEQFF. The CDR3 nucleotides are TGTGCCAGCAGCCCACAGTACCCTGAGCAGTTCTTC.

CDR3 loop: CASSLSVGGADEQYF. The CDR3 bases are TGTGCCAGCAGCTTGTCTGTCGGGGGTGCGGATGAGCAGTACTTC. This chain links TRBV5-6 with TRBJ2-7, with a possible D match to TRBD2 (6 bases). CDR3 length: 15 amino acids. The V and J ends lost 1 base and 7 bases respectively, with 18 bases between them. Germline V lookup: CDR1 SGHDT, CDR2 YYEEEE. The complete variable domain, with remaining parts taken from reference TRBV5-6 and TRBJ2-7, reads DAGVTQSPTHLIKTRGQQVTLRCSPKSGHDTVSWYQQALGQGPQFIFQYYEEEERQRGNFPDRFSGHQFPNYSSELNVNALLLGDSALYLCASSLSVGGADEQYFGPGTRLTVT.

With respect to this clonotype: The junction and the germline gene differ at one end; a read error may be behind it. The chain has TRBV29-1 and TRBJ2-7; TRBD1 agrees at 10 bases. The CDR3 length is 15 residues. CDR1 and CDR2 from the germline V gene are SQVTM and ANQGSEA. CDR3 sequence: CSLEEEGQGVYEQYF. Here the CDR3 DNA reads TGTAGCCTTGAAGAAGAAGGACAGGGGGTCTACGAGCAGTACTTC.

Only a few counts were recorded for this clonotype. The CDR3 is CASSQDLSSGFNEQFF. The CDR3, as DNA: TGCGCCAGCAGCCAAGATTTGTCTAGCGGGTTTAATGAGCAGTTCTTC. V is TRBV4-1 and J is TRBJ2-1; 8 bases fit TRBD2. CDR3 length equals 16 residues. The germline CDR1 and CDR2 sequences are MGHRA and YSYEKL. V lost 0 bases and J lost 7; bases outside the gene matches: 8.

Concerning this clonotype: At one end the junction does not follow the germline gene, possibly because of a read error. The chain employs TRBV6-1 and TRBJ2-2; D might be TRBD2 (5 bases). From germline, CDR1 is MNHNS and CDR2 SASEGT. This CDR3 is 12 amino acids long. CDR3 bases: TGTGGCAGCGACCGGAGGACCGGGGAGCTGTTTTTT. Translating it yields CGSDRRTGELFF.